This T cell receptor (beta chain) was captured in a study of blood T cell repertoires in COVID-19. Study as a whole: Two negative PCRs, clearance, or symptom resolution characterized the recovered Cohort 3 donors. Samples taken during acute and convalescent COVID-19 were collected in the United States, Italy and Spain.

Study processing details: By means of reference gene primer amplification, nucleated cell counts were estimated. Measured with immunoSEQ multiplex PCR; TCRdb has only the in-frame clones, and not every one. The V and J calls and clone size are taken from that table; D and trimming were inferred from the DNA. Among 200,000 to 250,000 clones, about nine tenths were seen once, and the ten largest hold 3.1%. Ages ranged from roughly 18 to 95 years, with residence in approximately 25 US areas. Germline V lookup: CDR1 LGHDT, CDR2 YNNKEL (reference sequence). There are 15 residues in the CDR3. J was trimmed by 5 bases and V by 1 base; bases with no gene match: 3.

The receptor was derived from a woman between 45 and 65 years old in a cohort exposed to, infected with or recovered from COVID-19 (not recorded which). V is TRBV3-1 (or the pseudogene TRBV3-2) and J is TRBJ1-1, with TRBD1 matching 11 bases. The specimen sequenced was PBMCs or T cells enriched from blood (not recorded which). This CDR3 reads CASSQVGQGATEAFF. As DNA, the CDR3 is TGTGCCAGCAGCCAAGTCGGACAGGGGGCGACTGAAGCTTTCTTT.